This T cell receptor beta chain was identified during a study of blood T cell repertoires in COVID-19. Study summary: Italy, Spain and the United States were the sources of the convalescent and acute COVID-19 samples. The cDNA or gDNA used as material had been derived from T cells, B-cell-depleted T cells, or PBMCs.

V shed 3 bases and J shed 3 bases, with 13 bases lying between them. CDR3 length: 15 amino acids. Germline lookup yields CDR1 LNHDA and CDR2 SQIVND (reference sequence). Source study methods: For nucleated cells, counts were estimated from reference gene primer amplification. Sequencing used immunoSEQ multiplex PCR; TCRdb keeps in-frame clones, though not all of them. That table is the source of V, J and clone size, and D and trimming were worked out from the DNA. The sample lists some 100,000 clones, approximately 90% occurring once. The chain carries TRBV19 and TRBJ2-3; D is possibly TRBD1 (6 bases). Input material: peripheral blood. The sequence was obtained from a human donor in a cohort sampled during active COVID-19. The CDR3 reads CASSMGAGFTDTQYF. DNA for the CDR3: TGTGCCAGTAGTATGGGGGCAGGGTTTACAGATACGCAGTATTTT. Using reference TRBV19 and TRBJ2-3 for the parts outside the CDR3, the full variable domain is DGGITQSPKYLFRKEGQNVTLSCEQNLNHDAMYWYRQDPGQGLRLIYYSQIVNDFQKGDIAEGYSVSREKKESFPLTVTSAQKNPTAFYLCASSMGAGFTDTQYFGPGTRLTVL.